This entry lists 6 T cell receptor beta chains sequenced from one sample in a study of beta chain features in type 1 diabetes. General study results and limits: TCRB CDR3s from Type 1 diabetes patients were moderately but significantly shorter in all four CD4+ subsets.

cDNA synthesis used the whole RNA isolate, giving expressed TCRB sequences. Data came from immunoSEQ multiplex PCR; TCRdb stores just in-frame clones and leaves some out. The sample has fewer than 70,000 clones, about 60% seen once. Their antigen targets remain unknown. Sequencing used stem cell memory CD4+ T cells from blood. These receptors originate from a woman aged 25 to 39 with type 1 diabetes.

This sequence joins TRBV19 and TRBJ2-3; D is ambiguous. This CDR3 has 13 residues. The germline gives CDR1 LNHDA, CDR2 SQIVND (reference sequence). V was pared by 7 bases and J by 0 bases, with 8 bases between. CDR3 sequence reads: CASNPTSTDTQYF. The DNA of the CDR3 is TGTGCCAGTAACCCGACTAGCACAGATACGCAGTATTTT.

The CDR3 sequence: CASHRGGGTYEQYF. The DNA for the CDR3 is TGTGCAAGTCACCGGGGCGGGGGGACCTACGAGCAGTACTTC. The chain is built from TRBV7-9 and TRBJ2-7; 8 nucleotides align to TRBD2. CDR1 and CDR2 from the germline V gene are SEHNR and FQNEAQ (reference sequence). This CDR3 has 14 residues.

This chain uses TRBV30 with TRBJ1-1, with 10 bases aligning to TRBD1. Germline CDR1 reads GTSNPN; CDR2 reads SVGIG (reference sequence). The CDR3 loop spans 15 amino acids. Trimming took 3 bases from V and 4 from J; bases not matched to a gene: 8. The CDR3 DNA is TGTGCCTGGAGGGACGGACAGGGGGTTATCACTGAAGCTTTCTTT. Its translation is CAWRDGQGVITEAFF. The full variable domain, with the rest looked up from reference TRBV30 and TRBJ1-1, is SQTIHQWPATLVQPVGSPLSLECTVEGTSNPNLYWYRQAAGRGLQLLFYSVGIGQISSEVPQNLSASRPQDRQFILSSKKLLLSDSGFYLCAWRDGQGVITEAFFGQGTRLTVV.

V is TRBV5-1 and J is TRBJ1-2; maybe TRBD1 (5 bases). The CDR3 is made up of 14 amino acids. In germline, CDR1 is SGHRS, CDR2 YFSETQ. V dropped 1 base and J dropped 2 bases, with 9 bases sitting between them. CDR3 in DNA: TGCGCCAGCAGCTTGTCGGGGGGGAACTATGGCTACACCTTC. The encoded protein is CASSLSGGNYGYTF.

The chain carries TRBV15 and TRBJ1-2; no clear D gene. The CDR3 extends over 13 amino acids. V dropped 4 bases and J dropped 3 bases, with 9 bases sitting between them. CDR1 is LNHNV and CDR2 is YYDKDF in the germline V gene (reference sequence). CDR3: CATSIPAHYGYTF. CDR3 sequence (DNA): TGTGCCACCAGCATCCCAGCGCACTATGGCTACACCTTC.

The gene calls are TRBV5-6 and TRBJ1-1; no definite D call. Trimming left V 0 bases short and J 4 bases short, with 7 bases between. The CDR3 covers 13 residues. Germline V CDR1 and CDR2: SGHDT, YYEEEE. CDR3 DNA: TGTGCCAGCAGCTTGGGAGGCATCACTGAAGCTTTCTTT. Its protein product is CASSLGGITEAFF. The full variable domain, rest sourced from reference TRBV5-6 and TRBJ1-1, is DAGVTQSPTHLIKTRGQQVTLRCSPKSGHDTVSWYQQALGQGPQFIFQYYEEEERQRGNFPDRFSGHQFPNYSSELNVNALLLGDSALYLCASSLGGITEAFFGQGTRLTVV.